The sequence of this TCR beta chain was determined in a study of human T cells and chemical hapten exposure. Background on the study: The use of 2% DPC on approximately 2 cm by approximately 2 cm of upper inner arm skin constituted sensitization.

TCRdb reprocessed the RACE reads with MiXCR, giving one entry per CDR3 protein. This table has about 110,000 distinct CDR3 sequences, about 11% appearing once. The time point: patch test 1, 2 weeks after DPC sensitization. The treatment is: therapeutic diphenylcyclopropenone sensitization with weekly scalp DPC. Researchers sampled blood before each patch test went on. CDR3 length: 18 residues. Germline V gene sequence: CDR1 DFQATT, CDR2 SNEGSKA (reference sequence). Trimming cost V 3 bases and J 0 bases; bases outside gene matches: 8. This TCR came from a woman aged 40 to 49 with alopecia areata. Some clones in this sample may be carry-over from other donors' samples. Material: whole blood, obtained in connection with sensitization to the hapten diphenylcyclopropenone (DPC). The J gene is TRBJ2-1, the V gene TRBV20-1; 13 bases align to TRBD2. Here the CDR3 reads CSASSTSGRGSSYNEQFF. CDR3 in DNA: TGCAGTGCTAGTAGTACTAGCGGGAGGGGTAGCTCCTACAATGAGCAGTTCTTC.